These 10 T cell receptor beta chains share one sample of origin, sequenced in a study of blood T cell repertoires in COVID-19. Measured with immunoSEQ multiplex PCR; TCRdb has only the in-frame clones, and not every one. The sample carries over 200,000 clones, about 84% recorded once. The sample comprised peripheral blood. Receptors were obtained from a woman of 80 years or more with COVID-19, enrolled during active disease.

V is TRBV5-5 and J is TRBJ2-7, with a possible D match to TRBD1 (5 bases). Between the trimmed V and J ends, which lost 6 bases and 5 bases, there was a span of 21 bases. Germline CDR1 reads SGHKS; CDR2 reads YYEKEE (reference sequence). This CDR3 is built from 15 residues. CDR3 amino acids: CASTEHPRVLDEQYF. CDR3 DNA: TGTGCCAGCACCGAACACCCCAGGGTATTGGACGAGCAGTACTTC.

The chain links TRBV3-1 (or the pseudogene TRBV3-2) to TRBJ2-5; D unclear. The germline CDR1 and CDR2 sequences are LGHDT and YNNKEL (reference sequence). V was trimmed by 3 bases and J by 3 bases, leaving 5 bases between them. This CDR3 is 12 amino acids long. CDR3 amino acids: CASSQTEETQYF. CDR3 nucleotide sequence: TGTGCCAGCAGCCAGACTGAAGAGACCCAGTACTTC.

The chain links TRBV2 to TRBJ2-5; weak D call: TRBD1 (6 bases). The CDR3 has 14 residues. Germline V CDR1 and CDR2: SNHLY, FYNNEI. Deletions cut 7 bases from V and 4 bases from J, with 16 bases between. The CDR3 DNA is TGTGCCAGCAACCCCGGACAGATACTAGAGACCCAGTACTTC. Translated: CASNPGQILETQYF.

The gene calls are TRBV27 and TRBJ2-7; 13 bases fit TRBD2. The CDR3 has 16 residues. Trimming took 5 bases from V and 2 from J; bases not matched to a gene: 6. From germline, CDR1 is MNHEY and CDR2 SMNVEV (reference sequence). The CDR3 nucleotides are TGTGCCAGCAGTGCCACACTAGCGGGAGGGCCCTACGAGCAGTACTTC. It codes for CASSATLAGGPYEQYF.

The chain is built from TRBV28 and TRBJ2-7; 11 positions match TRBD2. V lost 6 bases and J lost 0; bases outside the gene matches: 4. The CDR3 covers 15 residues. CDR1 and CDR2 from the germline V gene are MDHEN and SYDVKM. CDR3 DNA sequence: TGTGCCAGCAGGCAAGGGACTAGCGGCTCCTACGAGCAGTACTTC. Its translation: CASRQGTSGSYEQYF.

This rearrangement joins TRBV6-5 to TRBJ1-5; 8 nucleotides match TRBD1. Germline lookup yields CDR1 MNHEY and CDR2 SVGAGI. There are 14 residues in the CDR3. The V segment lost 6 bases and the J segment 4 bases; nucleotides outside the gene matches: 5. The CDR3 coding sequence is TGTGCCAGCAGCGTAGGACAGGGTAATCAGCCCCAGCATTTT. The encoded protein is CASSVGQGNQPQHF.

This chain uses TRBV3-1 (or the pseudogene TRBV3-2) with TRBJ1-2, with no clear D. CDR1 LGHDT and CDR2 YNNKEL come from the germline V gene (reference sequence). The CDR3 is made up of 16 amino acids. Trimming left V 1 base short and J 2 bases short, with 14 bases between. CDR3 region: CASSQGLGRTNYGYTF. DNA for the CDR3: TGTGCCAGCAGCCAAGGCTTAGGGAGAACCAACTATGGCTACACCTTC.

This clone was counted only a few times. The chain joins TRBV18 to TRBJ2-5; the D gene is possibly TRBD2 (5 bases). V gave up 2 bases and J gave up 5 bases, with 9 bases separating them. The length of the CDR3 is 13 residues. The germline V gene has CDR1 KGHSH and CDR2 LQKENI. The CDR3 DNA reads TGTGCCAGCTCACCATCCGAGGGCGAGACCCAGTACTTC. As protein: CASSPSEGETQYF. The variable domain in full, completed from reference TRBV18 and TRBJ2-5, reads NAGVMQNPRHLVRRRGQEARLRCSPMKGHSHVYWYRQLPEEGLKFMVYLQKENIIDESGMPKERFSAEFPKEGPSILRIQQVVRGDSAAYFCASSPSEGETQYFGPGTRLLVL.

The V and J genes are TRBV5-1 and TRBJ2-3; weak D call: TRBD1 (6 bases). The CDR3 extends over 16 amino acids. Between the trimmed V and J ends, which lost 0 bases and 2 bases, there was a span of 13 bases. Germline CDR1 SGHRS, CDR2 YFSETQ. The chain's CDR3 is CASSLEGQMNTDTQYF. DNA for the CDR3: TGCGCCAGCAGCTTGGAAGGACAGATGAACACAGATACGCAGTATTTT.

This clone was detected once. The DNA of the CDR3 is TGCAGCGTTGCAAGCGTTTACGAGCAGTACTTC. It is translated as CSVASVYEQYF. This rearrangement joins TRBV29-1 to TRBJ2-7; no clear D. Between the trimmed V and J ends, which lost 4 bases and 4 bases, there was a span of 8 bases. Germline assignment: CDR1 SQVTM and CDR2 ANQGSEA. The CDR3 has 11 residues.